The T cell receptor beta chain described here comes from a study of ipilimumab plus nivolumab after autologous stem cell transplantation (dated by TCRdb to the early 2020s). Concerning the study at large: A median of 5 ipilimumab doses and 8 nivolumab doses was received by trial patients. The myeloma cohort included high-risk transplant-naive patients and patients relapsing within 3 years of a first autologous transplant. Patients with high-risk diffuse large B cell lymphoma, mature T cell lymphoma, or multiple myeloma undergoing autologous transplant were enrolled in the trial. The intent-to-treat population of the trial was made up of 35 to 45 patients. Broader findings and caveats from the paper: Per the authors, a biologic rationale for further study of the post-transplant checkpoint inhibition approach was offered by T cell receptor repertoire, regulatory T cell phenotype and gut microbiota profiles. Combined checkpoint inhibition appeared tolerable as post-transplant consolidation, according to the authors' conclusion.

V is reduced by 4 bases and J by 6 bases, leaving a spacing of 14 bases between them. Reading from cysteine to phenylalanine, the CDR3 counts 13 amino acids. Only the CDR3 portion is preserved as DNA: 39 bases, with reading frame beginning at the first base. CDR1 and CDR2 are drawn from the germline V gene: SQVTM, ANQGSEA. A word on this clone: Which antigen it targets is not known. Base qualities were left out, and no much larger clone turns up one base away.

Checkpoint therapy began 14 to 28 days after autologous transplant, with ipilimumab given at 1 mg/kg intravenously on day 1 of selected weeks. Patients received nivolumab at 3 mg/kg intravenously on day 1 of weeks 1, 4, 7, 10, and every two weeks through week 26. Combined checkpoint inhibition with ipilimumab and nivolumab as consolidation after autologous stem cell transplantation was tested in a Phase Ib clinical trial. The library came from the immunoSEQ multiplex PCR assay. The immuneACCESS repertoire file appears here via TCRdb, limited to in-frame rearrangements. These files lack a portion of the clones; in checked studies, under half of the deficit traces to unresolved V genes, and the cause of the others is not known. The sample data list some 43,000 clones, and roughly 90% of these were observed just once. The top ten constitute approximately 0.88% of the sample.

The sample in question was PBMCs, obtained in a trial of ipilimumab plus nivolumab as post-transplant consolidation. The chain was built from TRBV29-1 and TRBJ2-3; TRBD2 could be the D gene, as 5 bases match. The sequence came from a male donor with multiple myeloma. The DNA reads TGCAGCGTTGCTTTACCAAGCGGCGATACGCAGTATTTT. Its amino acids are CSVALPSGDTQYF.